The T cell receptor beta chain under discussion was sequenced for a study of T cells in Graves' hyperthyroidism and ophthalmopathy. This clonotype appeared many times. Amplified TCR beta CDR3 regions came from RNA transcripts. First-round RT-PCR with HTBI primers amplified the TCR CDR3 region. From the multiplex PCR reads, TCRdb called clonotypes with MiXCR, one entry per CDR3 protein. The data show over 250,000 distinct CDR3 sequences, under 30% seen once. Each diagnosis was grounded in clinical symptoms, serum thyroxine and TRAb, thyroid ultrasound, and orbital computed tomography. Per the germline V gene, CDR1 is MNHNS and CDR2 is SASEGT. V gave up 1 base and J gave up 5 bases, with 12 bases separating them. The CDR3 length is 15 residues.

The TCR was taken from a middle-aged man with Graves' hyperthyroidism that later progressed to Graves' ophthalmopathy. The chain carries TRBV6-1 and TRBJ1-5; possibly TRBD1 for D (5 bases). The sequenced material came from blood. In nucleotides, the CDR3 is TGTGCCAGCAGTGAAGGCAGGGAGTCCTATCAGCCCCAGCATTTT. This codes for CASSEGRESYQPQHF.